The 9 T cell receptor beta chains presented below share a single source sample, sequenced in a study of cytomegalovirus exposure and HLA in healthy donors. Profiling relied on immunoSEQ multiplex PCR, and the TCRdb table lists in-frame clones only, not all of them. The data hold 200,000 or so clones, with 65% to 90% observed a single time. Sequenced: PBMCs. The receptors were sampled from a woman aged 25 to 45 in good health and CMV-seropositive.

The chain recombines TRBV15 with TRBJ1-2, with 7 bases fitting TRBD1. V lost 1 base to trimming and J lost 7 bases; unmatched junction nucleotides: 12. This CDR3 is built from 16 residues. Germline CDR1 is LNHNV and CDR2 is YYDKDF (reference sequence). The CDR3 DNA is TGTGCCACCAGCAGAGGTGGGGCCGGGACAGCAAGTGGCTACACCTTC. Amino acids: CATSRGGAGTASGYTF.

The chain employs TRBV2 and TRBJ2-7, with 10 nucleotides matching TRBD2. The V gene's germline CDR1 is SNHLY and CDR2 FYNNEI. With V trimmed by 8 bases and J by 7 bases, 17 bases remained unmatched. The CDR3 length is 16 residues. The CDR3 here is CASSWDKLAGGKEQYF. CDR3 bases: TGTGCCAGCTCCTGGGATAAATTAGCGGGAGGAAAGGAGCAGTACTTC. Full variable domain (rest looked up from reference TRBV2 and TRBJ2-7): EPEVTQTPSHQVTQMGQEVILRCVPISNHLYFYWYRQILGQKVEFLVSFYNNEISEKSEIFDDQFSVERPDGSNFTLKIRSTKLEDSAMYFCASSWDKLAGGKEQYFGPGTRLTVT.

J is TRBJ1-2 and V is TRBV28; 10 bases align to TRBD1. The CDR3 runs 15 residues. Germline-derived CDR1 and CDR2 are MDHEN and SYDVKM. Trimming cost V 10 bases and J 5 bases; bases outside gene matches: 13. CDR3 sequence reads: CAIERSTGGAYGYTF. The CDR3 nucleotides are TGTGCCATCGAACGATCGACAGGGGGCGCTTATGGCTACACCTTC.

The chain carries TRBV5-4 and TRBJ2-1; TRBD1 aligns across 8 bases. This CDR3 has 13 residues. Unmatched junction bases numbered 7, after V lost 6 bases and J lost 8 bases. Germline assignment: CDR1 SGHNT and CDR2 YYREEE (reference sequence). The CDR3 loop is CASNYRGVDEQFF. The CDR3 DNA reads as TGTGCCAGCAACTACAGGGGGGTGGATGAGCAGTTCTTC.

The CDR3 region is CASSEYKGARDTQYF. The CDR3 region has the DNA TGTGCCAGCAGTGAATATAAGGGGGCAAGAGATACGCAGTATTTT. This rearrangement joins TRBV6-1 to TRBJ2-3; TRBD1 matches 7 bases. CDR1 and CDR2 from the germline V gene are MNHNS and SASEGT. This CDR3 region has 15 residues. Trimming removed 2 bases from V and 5 bases from J; junction bases left unmatched: 7.

This sequence joins TRBV27 and TRBJ1-4; 8 positions match TRBD1. The germline CDR1 and CDR2 sequences are MNHEY and SMNVEV (reference sequence). V was clipped by 4 bases and J by 8 bases; unmatched bases: 9. This CDR3 spans 15 amino acids. The CDR3 reads CASSSNPGGLEKLFF. The CDR3 coding sequence is TGTGCCAGCAGTTCCAATCCAGGGGGCTTGGAAAAACTGTTTTTT.

J is TRBJ2-1 and V is TRBV7-6; D unresolved. Germline-derived CDR1 and CDR2 are SGHVS and FNYEAQ. This CDR3 is built from 11 residues. V shed 3 bases and J shed 8 bases, with 5 bases lying between them. This CDR3 is CASSLIDEQFF. The CDR3, as DNA: TGTGCCAGCAGCTTGATAGATGAGCAGTTCTTC.

The chain carries TRBV5-1 and TRBJ2-3; D is perhaps TRBD2 (6 bases). Trimming removed 4 bases at V and 0 bases at J, with 12 bases between. Germline V CDR1 and CDR2: SGHRS, YFSETQ. This CDR3 has 15 residues. CDR3: CASSGAGRSTDTQYF. The CDR3 DNA is TGCGCCAGCAGCGGAGCGGGCCGGAGCACAGATACGCAGTATTTT.

V is TRBV4-2 and J is TRBJ2-1; possibly TRBD1 for D (6 bases). Germline loops: CDR1 LGHNA, CDR2 YNFKEQ. CDR3 length: 15 amino acids. V lost 5 bases to trimming and J lost 6 bases, with 17 bases between them. The CDR3 DNA sequence: TGTGCCAGCAGCTCACGAATGGGGGCTTCCAATGAGCAGTTCTTC. Its translation: CASSSRMGASNEQFF.